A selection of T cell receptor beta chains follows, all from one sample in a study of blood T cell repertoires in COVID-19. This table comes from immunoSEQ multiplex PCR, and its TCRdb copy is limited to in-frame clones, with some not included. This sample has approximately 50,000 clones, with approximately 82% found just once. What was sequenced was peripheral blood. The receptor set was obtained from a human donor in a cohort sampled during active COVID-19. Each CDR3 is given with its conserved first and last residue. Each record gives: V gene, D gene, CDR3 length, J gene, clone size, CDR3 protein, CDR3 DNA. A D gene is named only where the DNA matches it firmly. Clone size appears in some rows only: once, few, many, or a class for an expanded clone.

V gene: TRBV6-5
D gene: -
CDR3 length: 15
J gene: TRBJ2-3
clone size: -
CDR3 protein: CASNNRGGFTDTQYF
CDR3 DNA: TGTGCCAGCAACAACAGGGGGGGGTTTACAGATACGCAGTATTTT

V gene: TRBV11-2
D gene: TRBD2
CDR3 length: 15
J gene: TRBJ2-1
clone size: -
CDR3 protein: CASSRSGGALDEQFF
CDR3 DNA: TGTGCCAGCAGCCGAAGCGGGGGGGCCTTGGATGAGCAGTTCTTC

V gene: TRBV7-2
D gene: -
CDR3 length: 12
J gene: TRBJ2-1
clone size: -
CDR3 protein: CASSSTYNEQFF
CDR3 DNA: TGTGCCAGCAGCTCTACTTACAATGAGCAGTTCTTC

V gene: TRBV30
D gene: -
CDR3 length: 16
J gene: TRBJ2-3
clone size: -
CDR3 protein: CAWTSPAAASTDTQYF
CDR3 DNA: TGTGCCTGGACCTCTCCCGCGGCAGCAAGCACAGATACGCAGTATTTT

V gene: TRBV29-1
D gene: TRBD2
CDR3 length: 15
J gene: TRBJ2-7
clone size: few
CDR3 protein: CSVHLWGGMDYEQYF
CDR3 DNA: TGCAGCGTTCATTTGTGGGGGGGTATGGACTACGAGCAGTACTTC

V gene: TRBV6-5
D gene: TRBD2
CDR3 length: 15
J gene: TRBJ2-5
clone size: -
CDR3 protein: CASSAFGAGGETQYF
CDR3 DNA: TGTGCCAGCAGCGCCTTTGGGGCGGGGGGAGAGACCCAGTACTTC

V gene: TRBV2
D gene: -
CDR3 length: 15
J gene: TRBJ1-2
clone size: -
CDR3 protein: CASSEAGVPAYGYTF
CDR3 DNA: TGTGCCAGCAGTGAAGCCGGGGTACCCGCCTATGGCTACACCTTC

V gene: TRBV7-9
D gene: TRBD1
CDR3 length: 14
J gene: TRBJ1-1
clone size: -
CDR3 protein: CASSLGQANTEAFF
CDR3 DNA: TGTGCCAGCAGCCTCGGACAGGCGAACACTGAAGCTTTCTTT

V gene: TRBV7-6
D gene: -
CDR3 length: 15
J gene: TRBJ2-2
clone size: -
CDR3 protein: CASSLGQAYTGELFF
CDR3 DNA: TGTGCCAGCAGCTTAGGGCAGGCTTACACCGGGGAGCTGTTTTTT

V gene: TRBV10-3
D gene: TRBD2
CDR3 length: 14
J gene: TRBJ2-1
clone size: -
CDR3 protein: CAINLAGGLDEQFF
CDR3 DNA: TGTGCCATCAATTTAGCGGGGGGGCTGGATGAGCAGTTCTTC

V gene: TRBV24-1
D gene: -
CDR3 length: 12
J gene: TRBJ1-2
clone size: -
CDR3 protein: CATSDQTWGYTF
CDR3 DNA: TGTGCCACCAGTGACCAAACTTGGGGCTACACCTTC

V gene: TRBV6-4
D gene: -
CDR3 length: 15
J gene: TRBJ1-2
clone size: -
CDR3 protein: CASSYPNRVGYGYTF
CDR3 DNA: TGTGCCAGCAGTTATCCGAACAGGGTGGGCTATGGCTACACCTTC

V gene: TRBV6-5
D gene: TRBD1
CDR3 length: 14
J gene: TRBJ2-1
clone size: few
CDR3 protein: CASSRGQGVDEQFF
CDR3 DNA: TGTGCCAGCAGTCGAGGACAGGGGGTGGATGAGCAGTTCTTC

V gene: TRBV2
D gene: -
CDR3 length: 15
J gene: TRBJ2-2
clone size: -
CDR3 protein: CASSPQGGDTGELFF
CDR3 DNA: TGTGCCAGCAGTCCACAGGGTGGGGACACCGGGGAGCTGTTTTTT

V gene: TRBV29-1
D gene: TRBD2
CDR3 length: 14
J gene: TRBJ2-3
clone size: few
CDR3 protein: CSGGLAGAKDTQYF
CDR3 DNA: TGCAGCGGTGGACTAGCGGGGGCTAAGGATACGCAGTATTTT

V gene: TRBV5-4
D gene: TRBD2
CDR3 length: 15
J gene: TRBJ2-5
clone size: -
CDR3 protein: CASTLSGGGQETQYF
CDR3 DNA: TGTGCCAGCACCCTGTCTGGCGGGGGGCAAGAGACCCAGTACTTC

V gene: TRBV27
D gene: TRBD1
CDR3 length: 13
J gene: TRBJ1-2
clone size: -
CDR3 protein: CASSVTGYYGYTF
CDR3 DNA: TGTGCCAGCAGTGTGACAGGGTACTATGGCTACACCTTC

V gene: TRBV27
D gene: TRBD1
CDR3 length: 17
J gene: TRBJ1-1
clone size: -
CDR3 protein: CASSLRGRGIPNTEAFF
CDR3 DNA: TGTGCCAGCAGTCTCAGGGGGCGCGGGATCCCGAACACTGAAGCTTTCTTT

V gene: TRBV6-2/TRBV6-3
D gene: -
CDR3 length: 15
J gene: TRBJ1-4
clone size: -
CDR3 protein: CASSYSGARGEKLFF
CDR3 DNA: TGTGCCAGCAGTTACTCGGGGGCGAGGGGTGAAAAACTGTTTTTT